One sample yielded the 7 T cell receptor beta chains listed below, sequenced in a study of T cell changes during pregnancy in multiple sclerosis. Libraries were prepared by immunoSEQ multiplex PCR; TCRdb keeps only in-frame clonotypes and omits some of them. The sample holds 70,000 to 95,000 clones, 75% to 95% seen once. This material consisted of CD4+ T cells from peripheral blood mononuclear cells, taken in the second trimester of pregnancy. Receptors originate from a female donor with multiple sclerosis, enrolled in a pregnancy study.

The chain employs TRBV4-1 and TRBJ2-1; no reliable D call. V lost 4 bases to trimming and J lost 5 bases, with 3 bases between them. Germline V gives CDR1 MGHRA, CDR2 YSYEKL. This CDR3 is built from 11 residues. DNA of the CDR3: TGCGCCAGCAGCCGTAACAATGAGCAGTTCTTC. This sequence encodes CASSRNNEQFF.

The V call is TRBV5-4, the J call TRBJ1-2; 7 bases are shared with TRBD1. Germline V gene sequence: CDR1 SGHNT, CDR2 YYREEE (reference sequence). The CDR3 extends over 15 amino acids. J lost 2 bases, V lost 1 base, and 5 bases had no gene match. CDR3 DNA: TGTGCCAGCAGCTTGACAGGGGAAGGAAACTATGGCTACACCTTC. This gives the protein CASSLTGEGNYGYTF.

This sequence joins TRBV15 and TRBJ1-2; 7 nucleotides agree with TRBD1. The V gene's germline CDR1 is LNHNV and CDR2 YYDKDF (reference sequence). The V segment lost 0 bases and the J segment 8 bases; nucleotides outside the gene matches: 6. This CDR3 has 14 residues. The CDR3 coding sequence is TGTGCCACCAGCAGAGACAGACAGGGAACGGGCTACACCTTC. Protein: CATSRDRQGTGYTF.

On this clone itself: The same CDR3 is also encoded by other DNA sequences in this sample. This chain connects TRBV7-3 to TRBJ2-2; 7 nucleotides match TRBD2. J was trimmed by 4 bases and V by 5 bases; bases with no gene match: 7. The CDR3 covers 15 residues. Germline values: CDR1 SGHTA, CDR2 FQGTGA. In DNA, the CDR3 is TGTGCCAGCAGCCTTAGCGGGCGTGGCACCGGGGAGCTGTTTTTT. This gives the protein CASSLSGRGTGELFF.

The V call is TRBV10-1, the J call TRBJ2-2; 9 bases match TRBD2. Germline loops: CDR1 WNHNN, CDR2 SYGVQD (reference sequence). The V gene end was trimmed by 2 bases and the J gene end by 4 bases; junction bases not matched to a gene: 14. The CDR3 runs to 19 residues. The CDR3 reads CASSEKGLADSLITGELFF. The DNA for the CDR3 is TGCGCCAGCAGTGAGAAGGGACTAGCAGATTCCCTAATCACCGGGGAGCTGTTTTTT.

The chain recombines TRBV10-3 with TRBJ2-7; 10 bases fit TRBD2. Germline V gene lookup returns CDR1 ENHRY and CDR2 SYGVKD. This CDR3 is 15 amino acids long. Trimming took 4 bases from V and 1 from J; bases not matched to a gene: 4. CDR3 in DNA: TGTGCCATCAGTGGGAGGACTAGCGGATCCTACGAGCAGTACTTC. Encoded protein: CAISGRTSGSYEQYF.

This clone has just one count. The chain couples TRBV2 to TRBJ2-7, with TRBD1 matching over 8 bases. The CDR3 extends over 14 amino acids. Trimming cost V 6 bases and J 3 bases; bases outside gene matches: 7. In germline, CDR1 is SNHLY, CDR2 FYNNEI. CDR3 region: CASSKGQGNYEQYF. The DNA of the CDR3 is TGTGCCAGCAGCAAAGGACAGGGAAACTACGAGCAGTACTTC.